One and the same sample provided the 32 T cell receptor beta chains below, sequenced in a study of shared clonotypes between healthy human individuals. TCRdb keeps only in-frame clones here, not all; method: immunoSEQ multiplex PCR. The sample has some 2.4 million clones, roughly 93% seen once. Specimen: naive CD4+ T cells from PBMCs. Subset reported: CD45RA+ positively selected. The receptor set was obtained from a man younger than 35 in good health. Some clones in this sample may be carry-over from other donors' samples.

The CDR3 is CASRVSGSTDTQYF. CDR3 nucleotide sequence: TGTGCCAGCAGAGTCAGCGGGAGTACAGATACGCAGTATTTT. The chain has TRBV7-3 and TRBJ2-3; 8 nucleotides agree with TRBD2. Germline lookup yields CDR1 SGHTA and CDR2 FQGTGA. Trimming removed 6 bases from V and 3 bases from J; junction bases left unmatched: 5. CDR3 length: 14 residues.

V gene TRBV27 combines with J gene TRBJ2-7; 7 nucleotides match TRBD2. Germline-derived CDR1 and CDR2 are MNHEY and SMNVEV (reference sequence). The CDR3 runs 15 residues. V trimming: 4 bases; J trimming: 0 bases; junction bases outside the gene matches: 6. The CDR3 DNA reads TGTGCCAGCAGTTCAGCGGGGTTAAGCTCCTACGAGCAGTACTTC. Its protein is CASSSAGLSSYEQYF.

This sequence joins TRBV2 and TRBJ2-7; 7 nucleotides align to TRBD2. Per the germline V gene, CDR1 is SNHLY and CDR2 is FYNNEI. This CDR3 spans 15 amino acids. J lost 0 bases, V lost 8 bases, and 10 bases had no gene match. The CDR3 is CASGRAAVSSYEQYF. CDR3 bases: TGTGCCAGCGGGAGGGCGGCGGTTAGCTCCTACGAGCAGTACTTC. The full variable domain, with the rest looked up from reference TRBV2 and TRBJ2-7, is EPEVTQTPSHQVTQMGQEVILRCVPISNHLYFYWYRQILGQKVEFLVSFYNNEISEKSEIFDDQFSVERPDGSNFTLKIRSTKLEDSAMYFCASGRAAVSSYEQYFGPGTRLTVT.

The chain combines TRBV2 with TRBJ1-6, with 7 bases lining up with TRBD1. Losses at the gene ends were 6 bases for V and 10 bases for J; bases not matched to a gene: 12. Germline values: CDR1 SNHLY, CDR2 FYNNEI. The CDR3 totals 15 residues. CDR3 coding DNA: TGTGCCAGCAGCCAAACGACAGGGAAAGGATCACCCCTCCACTTT. As protein: CASSQTTGKGSPLHF. Looking up the rest from reference TRBV2 and TRBJ1-6 gives the full variable domain: EPEVTQTPSHQVTQMGQEVILRCVPISNHLYFYWYRQILGQKVEFLVSFYNNEISEKSEIFDDQFSVERPDGSNFTLKIRSTKLEDSAMYFCASSQTTGKGSPLHFGNGTRLTVT.

This chain links TRBV5-1 with TRBJ2-1, with D unclear. Trimming stripped 4 bases from V and 6 bases from J, with 8 bases between. Germline CDR1 SGHRS, CDR2 YFSETQ. The CDR3 spans 12 residues. The CDR3 DNA reads as TGCGCCAGCAGCCGGAGTCCCAATGAGCAGTTCTTC. Translation gives CASSRSPNEQFF. Full variable domain (missing parts from reference TRBV5-1 and TRBJ2-1): KAGVTQTPRYLIKTRGQQVTLSCSPISGHRSVSWYQQTPGQGLQFLFEYFSETQRNKGNFPGRFSGRQFSNSRSEMNVSTLELGDSALYLCASSRSPNEQFFGPGTRLTVL.

This clone came up once. The CDR3 loop is CSAARSTGDYGYTF. In DNA, the CDR3 is TGCAGCGCCGCGCGTTCGACAGGGGACTATGGCTACACCTTC. The chain combines TRBV29-1 with TRBJ1-2, with TRBD1 matching over 8 bases. With V trimmed by 7 bases and J by 3 bases, 10 bases remained unmatched. CDR1 is SQVTM, CDR2 ANQGSEA, per germline. The CDR3 sequence is 14 residues long.

This chain connects TRBV7-2 to TRBJ2-7, with TRBD2 matching over 8 bases. CDR3 length equals 16 residues. CDR1 and CDR2 from the germline V gene are SGHTA and FQGNSA. The J segment lost 6 bases and the V segment lost 4 bases, leaving 14 bases of the junction unmatched. The CDR3 sequence is CASSYGDGRELREQYF. Written as DNA, the CDR3 is TGTGCCAGCAGCTACGGAGACGGGAGGGAACTACGCGAGCAGTACTTC.

The rearrangement joins TRBV6-5 to TRBJ1-2; D is undetermined. CDR1 is MNHEY and CDR2 is SVGAGI in the germline V gene. The CDR3 has 15 amino acids. V was cut by 0 bases and J by 5 bases, with 13 bases left in between. The CDR3 nucleotides read TGTGCCAGCAGTTACTCGAAGGGCAGCGCGTATGGCTACACCTTC. Residues: CASSYSKGSAYGYTF.

The chain employs TRBV28 and TRBJ2-2; TRBD1 might be the D (6 bases). The CDR3 is 16 residues long. The V end was cut by 5 bases, the J end by 5 bases, with 18 bases between. CDR1 is MDHEN and CDR2 is SYDVKM in the germline V gene. The CDR3 sequence: CASSASGTSRTGELFF. The CDR3 DNA is TGTGCCAGCAGTGCCTCCGGGACATCCAGGACCGGGGAGCTGTTTTTT.

The V and J genes are TRBV7-9 and TRBJ2-1, with D perhaps assigned TRBD1 or TRBD2 (5 bases each). Germline loops: CDR1 SEHNR, CDR2 FQNEAQ (reference sequence). The CDR3 length is 15 residues. V was trimmed by 5 bases and J by 7 bases, leaving 18 bases between them. CDR3 nucleotides: TGTGCCAGCAGCGACCGGGGCTCCCCTGGGAATGAGCAGTTCTTC. Amino acids: CASSDRGSPGNEQFF.

The chain is built from TRBV7-8 and TRBJ2-6; TRBD1 matches 7 bases. Germline CDR1 and CDR2: SGHVS and FQNEAQ. This CDR3 region has 19 residues. V gave up 5 bases and J gave up 0 bases; unmatched junction bases: 13. CDR3: CASSRTMGQLGSGANVLTF. The CDR3 bases are TGTGCCAGCAGCCGCACCATGGGACAGTTGGGCTCTGGGGCCAACGTCCTGACTTTC.

The rearrangement joins TRBV7-9 to TRBJ1-1; no clear D gene. This CDR3 contains 12 residues. V was trimmed by 0 bases and J by 3 bases, leaving 2 bases between them. Germline CDR1 reads SEHNR; CDR2 reads FQNEAQ (reference sequence). The CDR3 here is CASSLAYTEAFF. The CDR3 region has the DNA TGTGCCAGCAGCTTAGCCTACACTGAAGCTTTCTTT. The variable domain in full, completed from reference TRBV7-9 and TRBJ1-1, reads DTGVSQNPRHKITKRGQNVTFRCDPISEHNRLYWYRQTLGQGPEFLTYFQNEAQLEKSRLLSDRFSAERPKGSFSTLEIQRTEQGDSAMYLCASSLAYTEAFFGQGTRLTVV.

This clone appeared a single time. This chain uses TRBV11-3 with TRBJ2-2; weak D call: TRBD1 (6 bases). Germline V gives CDR1 SGHNT, CDR2 YENEEA. The CDR3 loop spans 16 amino acids. Trimming took off 5 bases at V and 0 bases at J, with 13 bases between the two ends. As DNA, the CDR3 is TGTGCCAGCAGCCCAGGACAGCTCGCGAACACCGGGGAGCTGTTTTTT. This translates into CASSPGQLANTGELFF.

This clone was found a few times. This rearrangement joins TRBV30 to TRBJ1-5; D not resolved. The CDR3 sequence is 13 residues long. CDR1 GTSNPN and CDR2 SVGIG come from the germline V gene (reference sequence). V gave up 1 base and J gave up 7 bases, with 11 bases separating them. The CDR3 DNA is TGTGCCTGGAGTGCCCAAGGCGGCCAGCCCCAGCATTTT. Translation gives CAWSAQGGQPQHF.

V usage is TRBV4-2 and J usage is TRBJ2-1, with D unresolved. The CDR3 consists of 12 residues. The V and J ends lost 0 bases and 11 bases respectively, with 8 bases between them. Looked up from germline, CDR1 is LGHNA and CDR2 is YNFKEQ. The CDR3 nucleotides are TGTGCCAGCAGCCAAGATGGTCAGCAGCAGTTCTTC. It encodes CASSQDGQQQFF.

The chain recombines TRBV9 with TRBJ1-2, with TRBD1 as a possible D gene (5 bases). This CDR3 region has 13 residues. Germline CDR1 is SGDLS and CDR2 is YYNGEE. Trimming removed 6 bases from V and 0 bases from J, with 9 bases in between. The CDR3 DNA follows: TGTGCCAGCACTCGACAGTCTAACTATGGCTACACCTTC. The encoded protein is CASTRQSNYGYTF. Together with reference TRBV9 and TRBJ1-2, the CDR3 gives the full variable domain: DSGVTQTPKHLITATGQRVTLRCSPRSGDLSVYWYQQSLDQGLQFLIQYYNGEERAKGNILERFSAQQFPDLHSELNLSSLELGDSALYFCASTRQSNYGYTFGSGTRLTVV.

The chain has TRBV5-6 and TRBJ1-1, with TRBD1 as a possible D gene (5 bases). The germline gives CDR1 SGHDT, CDR2 YYEEEE. This CDR3 comprises 16 residues. V was pared by 4 bases and J by 3 bases, with 19 bases between. This chain's CDR3 is CASSAGRGEIYTEAFF. CDR3 in DNA: TGTGCCAGCAGCGCGGGGCGGGGGGAAATATACACTGAAGCTTTCTTT.

This clone has only one observation. The chain is built from TRBV5-6 and TRBJ2-1; TRBD2 aligns across 15 bases. Germline-derived CDR1 and CDR2 are SGHDT and YYEEEE. The V and J ends lost 4 bases and 7 bases, in that order; junction bases with no gene match: 9. The CDR3 loop spans 17 amino acids. The CDR3 DNA reads as TGTGCCAGCAGCGATGGACTAGCGGGAGGGTCCCCTAATGAGCAGTTCTTC. It is translated as CASSDGLAGGSPNEQFF.

In this sample, this clone turned up once. The chain carries TRBV6-5 and TRBJ2-3; D gene ambiguous. V was trimmed by 8 bases and J by 4 bases, leaving 19 bases between them. Germline V CDR1 and CDR2: MNHEY, SVGAGI. The CDR3 is 15 residues long. This chain's CDR3 is CASSLGFRISDTQYF. The CDR3 bases are TGTGCCAGCTCTTTGGGGTTCCGGATCTCAGATACGCAGTATTTT.

The CDR3 DNA reads TGTGCCAGCAGCGACCGGGACCAGAGGGCCCAGCATTTT. Residues: CASSDRDQRAQHF. V is TRBV7-9 and J is TRBJ1-5; perhaps TRBD1 as D (5 bases). Germline assignment: CDR1 SEHNR and CDR2 FQNEAQ (reference sequence). The CDR3 extends over 13 amino acids. Trimming took 5 bases from V and 11 from J, leaving 16 bases between them. The full variable domain, with the rest looked up from reference TRBV7-9 and TRBJ1-5, is DTGVSQNPRHKITKRGQNVTFRCDPISEHNRLYWYRQTLGQGPEFLTYFQNEAQLEKSRLLSDRFSAERPKGSFSTLEIQRTEQGDSAMYLCASSDRDQRAQHFGDGTRLSIL.

This clone is a singleton in its sample. The chain uses TRBV5-6 and TRBJ2-3, with 7 bases lining up with TRBD1. Germline V gives CDR1 SGHDT, CDR2 YYEEEE. The CDR3 loop spans 15 amino acids. Trimming at V came to 4 bases and at J to 0 bases, leaving 5 bases not matched to a gene. The CDR3 DNA follows: TGTGCCAGCAGCCCGGACAGGATCAGCACAGATACGCAGTATTTT. It yields the protein CASSPDRISTDTQYF.

The rearrangement uses TRBV5-1 and TRBJ2-1; D perhaps matches TRBD2 (6 bases). V lost 0 bases to trimming and J lost 0 bases, with 10 bases between them. The CDR3 has 16 residues. CDR1 SGHRS and CDR2 YFSETQ come from the germline V gene. CDR3 sequence reads: CASSLGRESSYNEQFF. CDR3 DNA sequence: TGCGCCAGCAGCTTGGGCCGGGAGAGCTCCTACAATGAGCAGTTCTTC.

J is TRBJ1-2 and V is TRBV5-4, with D possibly TRBD1 on 5 matching bases. Looked up from germline, CDR1 is SGHNT and CDR2 is YYREEE (reference sequence). The CDR3 is 14 residues long. V lost 5 bases and J lost 4, with 15 bases in between. The chain's CDR3 is CASRRGHERYGYTF. The DNA for the CDR3 is TGTGCCAGCAGACGGGGCCATGAACGCTATGGCTACACCTTC.

In this sample, this clone turned up once. V gene TRBV2 combines with J gene TRBJ2-1; 14 bases are a match to TRBD2. Germline CDR1 reads SNHLY; CDR2 reads FYNNEI. The CDR3 is 15 amino acids. The junction had 2 bases not matched to a gene; V was cut back by 4 bases and J by 6 bases. The CDR3 bases are TGTGCCAGCAGTGGCGGGACTAGCGGGAGCAATGAGCAGTTCTTC. It yields the protein CASSGGTSGSNEQFF.

The chain recombines TRBV2 with TRBJ2-7; the D is unclear. Germline V gene data show CDR1 as SNHLY and CDR2 as FYNNEI. The CDR3 runs 14 residues. V lost 2 bases and J lost 0, with 8 bases in between. CDR3 loop: CASSEQQASYEQYF. CDR3 DNA sequence: TGTGCCAGCAGTGAACAGCAGGCCTCCTACGAGCAGTACTTC.

The chain recombines TRBV7-2 with TRBJ2-4; 7 bases agree with TRBD1. Germline V CDR1 and CDR2: SGHTA, FQGNSA. The CDR3 is 14 residues long. Trimming took 5 bases from V and 6 from J; bases not matched to a gene: 7. The CDR3 here is CASSPGTASNIQYF. The CDR3 coding sequence is TGTGCCAGCAGCCCCGGGACAGCATCAAACATTCAGTACTTC.

The rearrangement joins TRBV19 to TRBJ2-1; 10 nucleotides line up with TRBD2. Germline assignment: CDR1 LNHDA and CDR2 SQIVND (reference sequence). This CDR3 contains 18 residues. Trimming cost V 1 base and J 3 bases; bases outside gene matches: 9. CDR3 amino acids: CASSIGLAGAPFYNEQFF. CDR3 DNA: TGTGCCAGTAGTATAGGGCTAGCGGGAGCCCCCTTCTACAATGAGCAGTTCTTC.

The chain uses TRBV27 and TRBJ2-5, with 8 bases aligning to TRBD1. The germline V gene has CDR1 MNHEY and CDR2 SMNVEV (reference sequence). The V and J ends lost 7 bases and 2 bases, in that order; junction bases with no gene match: 9. CDR3 length: 15 residues. The CDR3 DNA reads TGTGCCAGCATCGGTGCTCACAGGGGGCAAGAGACCCAGTACTTC. The encoded protein is CASIGAHRGQETQYF.

This chain connects TRBV5-4 to TRBJ1-2; no firm D call. The germline CDR1 and CDR2 sequences are SGHNT and YYREEE (reference sequence). Trimming took off 4 bases at V and 0 bases at J, with 10 bases between the two ends. The CDR3 loop spans 14 amino acids. The CDR3 sequence is CASSPPGSNYGYTF. The CDR3 DNA reads as TGTGCCAGCAGCCCTCCGGGGTCTAACTATGGCTACACCTTC.

The chain combines TRBV5-3 with TRBJ2-1; TRBD2 matches 12 bases. TRBV5-3 is designated an ORF whose function remains uncertain. J lost 0 bases, V lost 5 bases, and 12 bases had no gene match. This CDR3 comprises 19 residues. The CDR3 sequence: CARSPGTSGLRSSYNEQFF. For the CDR3, the DNA is TGTGCCAGAAGTCCTGGGACTAGCGGGCTGCGTAGCTCCTACAATGAGCAGTTCTTC.

A note on this clone: Other DNA sequences of this sample code for an identical CDR3. The chain uses TRBV19 and TRBJ2-7; weak D call: TRBD1 (7 bases). V shed 2 bases and J shed 0 bases, with 8 bases lying between them. The CDR3 is 14 amino acids. Germline loops: CDR1 LNHDA, CDR2 SQIVND (reference sequence). DNA of the CDR3: TGTGCCAGTAGTATACAGGGGGGCTCCTACGAGCAGTACTTC. It codes for CASSIQGGSYEQYF.

The count of this clone is one. The chain recombines TRBV18 with TRBJ1-2, with 8 bases aligning to TRBD1. The CDR3 extends over 14 amino acids. Germline CDR1 reads KGHSH; CDR2 reads LQKENI. Trimming took 3 bases from V and 3 from J; bases not matched to a gene: 3. This CDR3 reads CASSPDREDYGYTF. The CDR3 nucleotides read TGTGCCAGCTCACCGGACAGGGAGGACTATGGCTACACCTTC.